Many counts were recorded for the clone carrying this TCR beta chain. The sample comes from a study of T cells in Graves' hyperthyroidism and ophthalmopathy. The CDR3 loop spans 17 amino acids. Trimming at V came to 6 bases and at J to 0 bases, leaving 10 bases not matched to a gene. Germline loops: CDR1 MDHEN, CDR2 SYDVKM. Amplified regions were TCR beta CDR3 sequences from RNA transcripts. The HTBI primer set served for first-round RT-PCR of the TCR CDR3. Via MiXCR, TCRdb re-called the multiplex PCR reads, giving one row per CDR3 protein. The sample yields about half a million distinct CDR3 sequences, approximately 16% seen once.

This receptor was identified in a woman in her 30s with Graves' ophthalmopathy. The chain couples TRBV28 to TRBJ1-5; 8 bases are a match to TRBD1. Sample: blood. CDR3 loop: CASSQDRARVSNQPQHF. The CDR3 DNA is TGTGCCAGCAGCCAGGACAGGGCTCGGGTTAGCAATCAGCCCCAGCATTTT.